Listed here are 30 T cell receptor beta chains from one sample, sequenced in a study of T cells after somatic rescue of genetic block. Method: immunoSEQ multiplex PCR; TCRdb's copy keeps in-frame clones and lacks some. The sample carries approximately 110,000 clones, 75% to 95% recorded once. The sample consisted of peripheral blood mononuclear cells (PBMCs). The receptors shown here come from a woman younger than 35.

The DNA for the CDR3 is TGTGCCAGCAGTTATGGCAATACTGGAAACACCATATATTTT. It yields the protein CASSYGNTGNTIYF. J is TRBJ1-3 and V is TRBV6-5; D unresolved. CDR1 and CDR2 (germline): MNHEY, SVGAGI. CDR3 length: 14 amino acids. V was trimmed by 3 bases and J by 2 bases, leaving 8 bases between them.

V gene TRBV30 combines with J gene TRBJ2-7; TRBD2 aligns across 10 bases. The CDR3 has 13 residues. Germline assignment: CDR1 GTSNPN and CDR2 SVGIG (reference sequence). The V and J ends lost 5 bases and 4 bases, in that order; junction bases with no gene match: 5. The DNA for the CDR3 is TGTGCCTGGGAGCCGGGACTAGCGTACGAGCAGTACTTC. This sequence encodes CAWEPGLAYEQYF.

The chain couples TRBV6-6 to TRBJ2-1; 15 bases fit TRBD2. The length of the CDR3 is 15 residues. V was pared by 8 bases and J by 6 bases, with 5 bases of the junction left unmatched. Germline CDR1 and CDR2: MNHNY and SVGAGI (reference sequence). In DNA form, the CDR3 reads TGTGCCAGCCGTCAGGGACTAGCGGGGGGCAATGAGCAGTTCTTC. This encodes CASRQGLAGGNEQFF.

CDR3 sequence: CASRGLDTGELFF. In DNA, the CDR3 is TGTGCCAGCAGGGGACTGGACACCGGGGAGCTGTTTTTT. V gene TRBV13 combines with J gene TRBJ2-2, with D maybe TRBD2 (6 bases). V was clipped by 6 bases and J by 3 bases, with 8 bases between them. The CDR3 has 13 residues. The V gene's germline CDR1 is PRHDT and CDR2 FYEKMQ (reference sequence).

The gene calls are TRBV30 and TRBJ1-2; possibly TRBD1 for D (5 bases). Germline CDR1 GTSNPN, CDR2 SVGIG (reference sequence). V gave up 0 bases and J gave up 6 bases, with 14 bases separating them. The CDR3 is 14 residues long. CDR3 in amino acids: CAWSVRGGAHGYTF. Written as DNA, the CDR3 is TGTGCCTGGAGTGTAAGGGGCGGAGCCCATGGCTACACCTTC.

In this sample, this clone turned up once. The V and J genes are TRBV23-1 and TRBJ1-3, with a weak D call TRBD1 (6 bases). TRBV23-1 qualifies as an ORF whose function is uncertain. The CDR3 loop spans 18 amino acids. Trimming left V 3 bases short and J 5 bases short, with 23 bases between. The CDR3 sequence is CASSHATDSSTLRNTIYF. The DNA of the CDR3 is TGCGCCAGCAGTCACGCGACGGACAGCTCCACCCTAAGAAACACCATATATTTT.

The chain employs TRBV6-5 and TRBJ2-2; TRBD2 aligns across 9 bases. Losses at the gene ends were 4 bases for V and 8 bases for J; bases not matched to a gene: 11. Germline values: CDR1 MNHEY, CDR2 SVGAGI. This CDR3 region has 16 residues. CDR3 sequence (DNA): TGTGCCAGCAGTTTCGGACTAGCGCTGGGGAGAGGGGAGCTGTTTTTT. Residues: CASSFGLALGRGELFF.

The chain uses TRBV27 and TRBJ2-7; 8 positions agree with TRBD1. The V and J ends lost 5 bases and 3 bases, in that order; junction bases with no gene match: 6. Germline assignment: CDR1 MNHEY and CDR2 SMNVEV (reference sequence). The CDR3 contains 14 residues. This CDR3 is CASSPGTGGYEQYF. CDR3 in DNA: TGTGCCAGCAGTCCCGGGACAGGCGGCTACGAGCAGTACTTC.

The chain recombines TRBV7-8 with TRBJ2-2; D may be TRBD1 (6 bases). The CDR3 spans 15 residues. The V end lost 5 bases, the J end lost 4 bases, and 14 bases lay between the germline ends. CDR1 is SGHVS and CDR2 is FQNEAQ in the germline V gene. In DNA, the CDR3 is TGTGCCAGCAGCAGAACAGGGTTGAGCACCGGGGAGCTGTTTTTT. Encoded protein: CASSRTGLSTGELFF. The whole variable domain, remainder taken from reference TRBV7-8 and TRBJ2-2, is GAGVSQSPRYKVAKRGQDVALRCDPISGHVSLFWYQQALGQGPEFLTYFQNEAQLDKSGLPSDRFFAERPEGSVSTLKIQRTQQEDSAVYLCASSRTGLSTGELFFGEGSRLTVL.

The rearrangement uses TRBV5-1 and TRBJ1-2, with 9 bases fitting TRBD1. Germline CDR1 reads SGHRS; CDR2 reads YFSETQ. The junction had 18 bases not matched to a gene; V was cut back by 5 bases and J by 7 bases. The CDR3 has 17 amino acids. The CDR3 protein is CASRPPGQGRGLAGYTF. The CDR3 DNA is TGCGCCAGCAGGCCTCCGGGACAGGGACGGGGACTGGCTGGCTACACCTTC.

The chain uses TRBV29-1 and TRBJ1-1; no definite D call. The CDR3 has 10 amino acids. The germline gives CDR1 SQVTM, CDR2 ANQGSEA. V was shortened by 7 bases and J by 11 bases, with 14 bases between the two germline ends. CDR3 in amino acids: CSGLSTRAFF. CDR3 DNA: TGCAGCGGCCTCTCAACGAGGGCTTTCTTT.

The V gene is TRBV5-4, the J gene TRBJ2-1; TRBD2 matches at 12 bases. The CDR3 length is 14 residues. The germline CDR1 and CDR2 sequences are SGHNT and YYREEE (reference sequence). With V trimmed by 4 bases and J by 7 bases, 3 bases remained unmatched. The CDR3 loop reads CASSSLAGGNEQFF. In nucleotides, the CDR3 is TGTGCCAGCAGCAGTCTAGCGGGGGGGAATGAGCAGTTCTTC.

V usage is TRBV25-1 and J usage is TRBJ2-3; tentative D call: TRBD2 (5 bases). V shed 3 bases and J shed 2 bases, with 12 bases lying between them. The CDR3 has 15 amino acids. In germline, CDR1 is MGHDK, CDR2 SYGVNS. DNA for the CDR3: TGTGCCAGCAGTGACTGGACTGGTTACACAGATACGCAGTATTTT. Protein: CASSDWTGYTDTQYF.

The CDR3 here is CASSQDLDSSNQPQHF. The CDR3 nucleotides are TGTGCCAGCAGCCAAGATTTGGACAGTAGCAATCAGCCCCAGCATTTT. This chain joins TRBV4-2 and TRBJ1-5; possibly TRBD1 for D (6 bases). This CDR3 region has 16 residues. Trimming removed 0 bases at V and 0 bases at J, with 9 bases between. CDR1 and CDR2 from the germline V gene are LGHNA and YNFKEQ.

The chain joins TRBV7-7 to TRBJ2-1, with TRBD2 as a possible D gene (5 bases). CDR3 length: 16 amino acids. V shed 5 bases and J shed 0 bases, with 14 bases lying between them. Germline CDR1 and CDR2: SSHAT and FNYEAQ (reference sequence). CDR3 DNA sequence: TGTGCCAGCAGCCACCTCCGGGGTCCCTCCTACAATGAGCAGTTCTTC. Protein product: CASSHLRGPSYNEQFF.

This clone has a single count. The chain carries TRBV6-5 and TRBJ1-1, with no clear D. V was shortened by 0 bases and J by 1 base, with 12 bases between the two germline ends. The germline V gene encodes CDR1 MNHEY and CDR2 SVGAGI. The CDR3 runs to 16 residues. The CDR3 loop is CASSYSQARGNTEAFF. CDR3 DNA sequence: TGTGCCAGCAGTTACTCGCAAGCTCGGGGGAACACTGAAGCTTTCTTT.

This chain links TRBV9 with TRBJ2-2, with D possibly TRBD2 on 5 matching bases. This CDR3 region has 16 residues. Germline CDR1 is SGDLS and CDR2 is YYNGEE. V shed 0 bases and J shed 4 bases, with 13 bases lying between them. CDR3 DNA: TGTGCCAGCAGCGTAGCTCCGGGAAGCGCCACCGGGGAGCTGTTTTTT. Its protein product is CASSVAPGSATGELFF. The full variable domain, rest sourced from reference TRBV9 and TRBJ2-2, is DSGVTQTPKHLITATGQRVTLRCSPRSGDLSVYWYQQSLDQGLQFLIQYYNGEERAKGNILERFSAQQFPDLHSELNLSSLELGDSALYFCASSVAPGSATGELFFGEGSRLTVL.

The gene calls are TRBV2 and TRBJ2-7; the D gene is possibly TRBD2 (7 bases). Germline CDR1 is SNHLY and CDR2 is FYNNEI. Deletions cut 8 bases from V and 3 bases from J, with 17 bases between. The length of the CDR3 is 14 residues. The CDR3, as DNA: TGTGCCAGCCAGAGGGAGGGGGGGTTCTACGAGCAGTACTTC. Translation gives CASQREGGFYEQYF.

The chain links TRBV25-1 to TRBJ1-5; D gene uncertain. Germline V gives CDR1 MGHDK, CDR2 SYGVNS. Trimming pared 1 base from V and 0 bases from J, leaving 4 bases between. The CDR3 is 14 amino acids. The chain's CDR3 is CASSESNSNQPQHF. CDR3 in DNA: TGTGCCAGCAGTGAATCTAATAGCAATCAGCCCCAGCATTTT.

This clone was counted once. This CDR3 is CASSQERWGELFF. In DNA, the CDR3 is TGTGCCAGCAGCCAAGAGAGGTGGGGGGAGCTGTTTTTT. The chain has TRBV14 and TRBJ2-2; D is ambiguous. CDR1 and CDR2 from the germline V gene are SGHDN and FVKESK. The CDR3 extends over 13 amino acids. Trimming stripped 0 bases from V and 8 bases from J, with 7 bases between.

This clone has only one observation. V and J are TRBV12-5 and TRBJ1-4, with D uncertain. Germline loops: CDR1 LGHNT, CDR2 FRNRAP. The V end lost 8 bases, the J end lost 7 bases, and 20 bases lay between the germline ends. The CDR3 is 15 amino acids. The CDR3: CASRLNTDGTEKLFF. The DNA of the CDR3 is TGTGCTAGTCGGTTGAACACAGACGGAACTGAAAAACTGTTTTTT.

This clone was detected once. The chain is built from TRBV19 and TRBJ2-6; D perhaps matches TRBD1 (6 bases). This CDR3 spans 16 amino acids. V was clipped by 7 bases and J by 3 bases, with 16 bases between them. The V gene's germline CDR1 is LNHDA and CDR2 SQIVND (reference sequence). This CDR3 is CASTSSQGIGANVLTF. In nucleotides, the CDR3 is TGTGCCAGTACCTCCTCACAGGGAATTGGGGCCAACGTCCTGACTTTC.

This clone was seen more than once but under ten times. The genes are TRBV6-4 and TRBJ1-2; 8 bases fit TRBD1. CDR1 MRHNA and CDR2 SNTAGT come from the germline V gene. This CDR3 comprises 14 residues. V lost 6 bases, J lost 6 bases, and 9 bases stayed unmatched. This CDR3 is CASRSGQGSDGYTF. CDR3 in DNA: TGTGCCAGCAGAAGCGGACAGGGAAGTGATGGCTACACCTTC.

The chain joins TRBV7-3 to TRBJ2-5, with 11 bases lining up with TRBD2. The CDR3 totals 16 residues. CDR1 is SGHTA, CDR2 FQGTGA, per germline. The trim removed 3 bases at V and 5 bases at J, leaving 8 bases unmatched. This CDR3 reads CASSFISGGAFETQYF. The CDR3 nucleotides read TGTGCCAGCAGCTTCATTAGCGGGGGGGCCTTCGAGACCCAGTACTTC.

With regard to this clone: This sample also contains other DNA sequences that code for the same CDR3. The chain links TRBV9 to TRBJ2-7; TRBD1 matches at 8 bases. CDR1 SGDLS and CDR2 YYNGEE come from the germline V gene. V shed 0 bases and J 2 bases; nucleotides not matched to a gene: 4. CDR3 length: 15 residues. CDR3 sequence: CASSVGETGAYEQYF. CDR3 DNA: TGTGCCAGCAGCGTAGGGGAGACAGGGGCCTACGAGCAGTACTTC. Full variable domain (outside the CDR3, taken from reference TRBV9 and TRBJ2-7): DSGVTQTPKHLITATGQRVTLRCSPRSGDLSVYWYQQSLDQGLQFLIQYYNGEERAKGNILERFSAQQFPDLHSELNLSSLELGDSALYFCASSVGETGAYEQYFGPGTRLTVT.

The V and J genes are TRBV5-4 and TRBJ1-6; D call uncertain. This CDR3 has 17 amino acids. Germline values: CDR1 SGHNT, CDR2 YYREEE (reference sequence). V was shortened by 2 bases and J by 0 bases, with 12 bases between the two germline ends. The CDR3 DNA reads TGTGCCAGCAGCTTAGTGGGCAGACTCTCCTATAATTCACCCCTCCACTTT. It codes for CASSLVGRLSYNSPLHF.

V is TRBV7-9 and J is TRBJ2-3; TRBD2 might be the D (6 bases). V shed 5 bases and J shed 4 bases, with 13 bases lying between them. The CDR3 totals 14 residues. Looked up from germline, CDR1 is SEHNR and CDR2 is FQNEAQ (reference sequence). CDR3 protein: CASSASREADTQYF. DNA of the CDR3: TGTGCCAGCAGCGCTTCTAGGGAGGCAGATACGCAGTATTTT.

The chain recombines TRBV9 with TRBJ2-3; a possible D gene is TRBD2 (7 bases). V lost 4 bases and J lost 0, with 15 bases in between. CDR3 length equals 16 residues. Per germline, CDR1 SGDLS and CDR2 YYNGEE. The chain's CDR3 is CASSKRGGDSTDTQYF. CDR3 sequence (DNA): TGTGCCAGCAGCAAGAGGGGGGGCGATAGCACAGATACGCAGTATTTT.

CDR3 sequence (DNA): TGTGCCAGCAGTCGAACCCAAAACGCGAACACCGGGGAGCTGTTTTTT. It yields the protein CASSRTQNANTGELFF. V gene TRBV28 combines with J gene TRBJ2-2; D call uncertain. The CDR3 has 16 amino acids. Germline V gives CDR1 MDHEN, CDR2 SYDVKM. Trimming stripped 5 bases from V and 0 bases from J, with 13 bases between.

The chain is built from TRBV5-1 and TRBJ2-7; 12 bases are shared with TRBD1. Per the germline V gene, CDR1 is SGHRS and CDR2 is YFSETQ. V gave up 6 bases and J gave up 2 bases; unmatched junction bases: 6. The CDR3 is 15 amino acids. The CDR3 DNA is TGCGCCAGCAAAACCGGGACAGGGGGCCCCTACGAGCAGTACTTC. Amino acid sequence: CASKTGTGGPYEQYF.